This TCR beta chain was captured by sequencing in a study of T cell clusters in autoimmune cytopenias. General observations from the study: Healthy donors had roughly 3.2-fold more exclusive TRB clusters than active autoimmune hepatitis patients. Comparing secondary cytopenia with chronic lymphocytic leukemia showed no cluster-lack signature, apparently masked by lymphoma repertoire.

Germline CDR1 and CDR2: DFQATT and SNEGSKA (reference sequence). The CDR3 length is 11 residues. TRB was amplified by touch-down multiplex PCR, primer pools A and B combined. After re-calling the multiplex PCR reads, TCRdb lists one entry per CDR3 protein, DNA absent. This repertoire includes around 9,700 distinct CDR3 sequences. Some 39,000 genome equivalents of blood DNA were amplified for TRB. Remarks on this clonotype: Its antigen is as yet unknown.

These data were also filed under a second study, of T cell repertoires in aging, cancer and after chemotherapy. That paper adds: Repeat sampling of healthy donors over several months to years showed clear clonal overlap. Age-matched healthy donors had significantly more diverse, less clonal blood TCR repertoires than untreated cancer patients.

The sequenced sample was peripheral blood. This chain links TRBV20-1 with TRBJ2-7; TCRdb indicates TRBD1, and absent DNA this call remains unverified. The TCR was taken from a human donor in good health. CDR3 residues: CSASPGQVQYF.